Presented here are 18 T cell receptor beta chains from one specimen sequenced in a study of blood T cell repertoires in COVID-19. Assay: immunoSEQ multiplex PCR; the TCRdb copy retains only in-frame clones and omits some. The sample gives around 50,000 clones, 88% of which show up once; just over 9.5% is in the top ten. Sequenced input: peripheral blood. The receptors shown here come from a man in his fifties with active COVID-19.

A single count supports this clone. The chain combines TRBV9 with TRBJ1-2; 11 positions agree with TRBD1. Germline V gives CDR1 SGDLS, CDR2 YYNGEE. With 5 bases clipped from V and 7 bases from J, the junction kept 4 bases outside the gene matches. The CDR3 has 13 residues. In DNA form, the CDR3 reads TGTGCCAGCAGGGGACAGGGGGTTAGTGGCTACACCTTC. Protein: CASRGQGVSGYTF.

This clone was observed a handful of times. This chain joins TRBV4-2 and TRBJ1-1; TRBD1 might be the D (5 bases). CDR1 and CDR2 (germline): LGHNA, YNFKEQ. V lost 0 bases to trimming and J lost 0 bases, with 11 bases between them. The CDR3 totals 16 residues. CDR3 DNA sequence: TGTGCCAGCAGCCAAGATCAGGCAGGGATGAACACTGAAGCTTTCTTT. Encoded protein: CASSQDQAGMNTEAFF.

This clone was detected once. This chain uses TRBV10-1 with TRBJ2-3; 7 bases agree with TRBD1. Germline assignment: CDR1 WNHNN and CDR2 SYGVQD (reference sequence). The CDR3 consists of 14 residues. J lost 5 bases, V lost 4 bases, and 6 bases had no gene match. The CDR3 sequence: CASSVGRGIDTQYF. The CDR3 nucleotides are TGCGCCAGCAGTGTGGGCAGGGGGATAGATACGCAGTATTTT.

The chain combines TRBV4-1 with TRBJ1-1, with no clear D. CDR3 length: 14 amino acids. Trimming removed 4 bases from V and 1 base from J, with 10 bases in between. CDR1 is MGHRA, CDR2 YSYEKL, per germline. Here the CDR3 reads CASSPTGENTEAFF. The CDR3, as DNA: TGCGCCAGCAGCCCAACCGGGGAGAACACTGAAGCTTTCTTT.

This chain joins TRBV12-5 and TRBJ1-5; TRBD1 matches at 7 bases. The V segment lost 5 bases and the J segment 7 bases; nucleotides outside the gene matches: 23. This CDR3 comprises 19 residues. Germline V lookup: CDR1 LGHNT, CDR2 FRNRAP. The CDR3 DNA sequence: TGTGCTAGTGGTCTCCTATTAGGGGGAAGACAGGGACGCGACCAGCCCCAGCATTTT. It translates to CASGLLLGGRQGRDQPQHF.

The V and J genes are TRBV6-1 and TRBJ1-2; D gene ambiguous. The CDR3 sequence is 15 residues long. Trimming pared 1 base from V and 4 bases from J, leaving 13 bases between. Germline CDR1 is MNHNS and CDR2 is SASEGT. The chain's CDR3 is CASSEGLGGSYGYTF. As DNA, the CDR3 is TGTGCCAGCAGTGAAGGGCTGGGCGGGAGCTATGGCTACACCTTC.

The chain is built from TRBV11-2 and TRBJ1-4, with a weak D call TRBD1 (5 bases). CDR3 length equals 15 residues. Trimming left V 3 bases short and J 4 bases short, with 12 bases between. Germline-derived CDR1 and CDR2 are SGHAT and FQNNGV. DNA for the CDR3: TGTGCCAGCAGCTTCAGCAGGAGGGGTAATGAAAAACTGTTTTTT. This gives the protein CASSFSRRGNEKLFF. Drawing the rest from reference TRBV11-2 and TRBJ1-4, the complete variable domain is EAGVAQSPRYKIIEKRQSVAFWCNPISGHATLYWYQQILGQGPKLLIQFQNNGVVDDSQLPKDRFSAERLKGVDSTLKIQPAKLEDSAVYLCASSFSRRGNEKLFFGSGTQLSVL.

The rearrangement links TRBV6-5 to TRBJ2-5; tentatively, D is TRBD1 (7 bases). The length of the CDR3 is 15 residues. Trimming took off 6 bases at V and 0 bases at J, with 14 bases between the two ends. Germline CDR1 reads MNHEY; CDR2 reads SVGAGI. CDR3 DNA sequence: TGTGCCAGCAGCTGGTCAGGGGGGTACCAAGAGACCCAGTACTTC. Translating it yields CASSWSGGYQETQYF.

This chain uses TRBV9 with TRBJ2-5; 7 bases agree with TRBD1. The CDR3 runs to 16 residues. Germline CDR1 is SGDLS and CDR2 is YYNGEE. V dropped 0 bases and J dropped 2; count of bases not matched to a gene: 7. CDR3 coding DNA: TGTGCCAGCAGCGTAGTGGCAGGGGGAGTTCAAGAGACCCAGTACTTC. Translation gives CASSVVAGGVQETQYF.

This sequence joins TRBV15 and TRBJ1-2; maybe TRBD1 (6 bases). The germline gives CDR1 LNHNV, CDR2 YYDKDF (reference sequence). The CDR3 consists of 18 residues. Trimming removed 5 bases at V and 0 bases at J, with 22 bases between. The CDR3 DNA follows: TGTGCCACCAGCGGGGCAGGGGCCCCGTATGTGGCTAACTATGGCTACACCTTC. Residues: CATSGAGAPYVANYGYTF.

The rearrangement joins TRBV24-1 to TRBJ2-3; possible D gene TRBD2, 7 bases. In germline, CDR1 is KGHDR, CDR2 SFDVKD. The V end lost 3 bases, the J end lost 6 bases, and 15 bases lay between the germline ends. The CDR3 spans 15 residues. The CDR3 spells CATSDPGGQGDTQYF. The CDR3, as DNA: TGTGCCACCAGTGATCCGGGAGGCCAGGGGGATACGCAGTATTTT.

This clone was recorded a few times. The rearrangement joins TRBV12-3 or TRBV12-4 to TRBJ2-2; no definite D call. V lost 6 bases, J lost 7 bases, and 12 bases lay in between. The CDR3 runs 13 residues. CDR3 loop: CASSPLLSGELFF. DNA for the CDR3: TGTGCCAGCAGCCCCCTTTTGAGCGGGGAGCTGTTTTTT.

This chain connects TRBV29-1 to TRBJ2-4; 8 bases match TRBD1. The CDR3 runs to 14 residues. Germline-derived CDR1 and CDR2 are SQVTM and ANQGSEA. The V gene end was trimmed by 6 bases and the J gene end by 5 bases; junction bases not matched to a gene: 9. The CDR3 sequence is CSVLRGQGENIQYF. The DNA of the CDR3 is TGCAGCGTACTCAGGGGGCAGGGCGAAAACATTCAGTACTTC.

The gene calls are TRBV7-9 and TRBJ2-1, with TRBD1 matching over 7 bases. V lost 5 bases to trimming and J lost 4 bases; unmatched junction nucleotides: 17. The length of the CDR3 is 18 residues. Germline values: CDR1 SEHNR, CDR2 FQNEAQ (reference sequence). CDR3 sequence reads: CASSTSPKQGLGYNEQFF. Written as DNA, the CDR3 is TGTGCCAGCAGCACGTCCCCCAAACAGGGGTTAGGTTACAATGAGCAGTTCTTC.

By proportion, this clone is medium-sized. The chain recombines TRBV5-1 with TRBJ2-5; D might be TRBD1 (5 bases). Germline V gives CDR1 SGHRS, CDR2 YFSETQ. This CDR3 contains 18 residues. Trimming left V 1 base short and J 9 bases short, with 28 bases between. The CDR3 is CASSLTATAHLTNGAQYF. CDR3 nucleotide sequence: TGCGCCAGCAGCTTGACCGCGACAGCCCATCTCACGAATGGGGCCCAGTACTTC. Filled out from reference TRBV5-1 and TRBJ2-5, the complete variable domain reads KAGVTQTPRYLIKTRGQQVTLSCSPISGHRSVSWYQQTPGQGLQFLFEYFSETQRNKGNFPGRFSGRQFSNSRSEMNVSTLELGDSALYLCASSLTATAHLTNGAQYFGPGTRLLVL.

The CDR3 DNA reads as TGTGCCAGCAGCTTAAATGGGGGACTAGCCTCCCCCGGGGAGCTGTTTTTT. This gives the protein CASSLNGGLASPGELFF. The chain joins TRBV7-3 to TRBJ2-2; 9 nucleotides agree with TRBD2. Trimming removed 1 base from V and 6 bases from J; junction bases left unmatched: 9. The CDR3 is 17 residues long. Per germline, CDR1 SGHTA and CDR2 FQGTGA.

V and J are TRBV24-1 and TRBJ2-5, with 8 bases matching TRBD1. Looked up from germline, CDR1 is KGHDR and CDR2 is SFDVKD. The CDR3 totals 15 residues. Unmatched junction bases numbered 5, after V lost 1 base and J lost 5 bases. The CDR3, as DNA: TGTGCCACCAGTGATTTCCGACAGGGGTATGAGACCCAGTACTTC. It specifies CATSDFRQGYETQYF.

The chain combines TRBV5-1 with TRBJ2-1, with D unclear. This CDR3 has 14 amino acids. The V gene lost 0 bases and the J gene lost 5 bases, with 9 bases spanning the gap. CDR1 is SGHRS and CDR2 is YFSETQ in the germline V gene. The CDR3, as DNA: TGCGCCAGCAGCTTGGTGACGCTAGACAATGAGCAGTTCTTC. Translation: CASSLVTLDNEQFF.